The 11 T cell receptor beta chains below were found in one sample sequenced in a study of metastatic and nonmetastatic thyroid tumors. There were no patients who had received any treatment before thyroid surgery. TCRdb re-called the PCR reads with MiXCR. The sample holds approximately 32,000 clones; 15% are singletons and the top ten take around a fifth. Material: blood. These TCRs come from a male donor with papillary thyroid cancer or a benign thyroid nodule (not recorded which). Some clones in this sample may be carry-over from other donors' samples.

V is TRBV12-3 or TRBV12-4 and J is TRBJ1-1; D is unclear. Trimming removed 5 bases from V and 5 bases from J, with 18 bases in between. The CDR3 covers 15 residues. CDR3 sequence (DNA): TGTGCCAGCAGTCCTCGAGGGAGTACAAAGACTGAAGCTTTCTTT. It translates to CASSPRGSTKTEAFF.

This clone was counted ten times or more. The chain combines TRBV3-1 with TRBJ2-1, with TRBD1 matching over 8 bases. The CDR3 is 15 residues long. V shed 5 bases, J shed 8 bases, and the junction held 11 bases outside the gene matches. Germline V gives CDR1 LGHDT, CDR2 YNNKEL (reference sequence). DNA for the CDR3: TGTGCCAGCAGCTACAGGGGGAGAGGTATGGATGAGCAGTTCTTC. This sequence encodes CASSYRGRGMDEQFF.

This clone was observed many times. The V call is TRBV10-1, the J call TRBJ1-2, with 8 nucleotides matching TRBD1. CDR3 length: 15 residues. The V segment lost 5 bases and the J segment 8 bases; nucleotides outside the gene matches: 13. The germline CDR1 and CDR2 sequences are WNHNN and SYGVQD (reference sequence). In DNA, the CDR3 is TGCGCCAGCAGTAACTGGACAGGGCCGGTCTTAGGCTACACCTTC. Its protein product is CASSNWTGPVLGYTF.

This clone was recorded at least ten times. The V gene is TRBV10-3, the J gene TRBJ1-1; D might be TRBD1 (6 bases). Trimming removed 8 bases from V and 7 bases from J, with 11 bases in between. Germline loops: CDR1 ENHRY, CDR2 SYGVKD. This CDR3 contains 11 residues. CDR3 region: CAIGGGGEAFF. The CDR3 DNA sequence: TGTGCCATCGGAGGGGGAGGTGAAGCTTTCTTT.

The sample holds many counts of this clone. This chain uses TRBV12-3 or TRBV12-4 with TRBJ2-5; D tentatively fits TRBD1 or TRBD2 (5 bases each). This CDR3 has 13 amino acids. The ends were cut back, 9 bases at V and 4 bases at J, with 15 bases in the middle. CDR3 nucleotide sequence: TGTGCCAGTTCATTGGGGGTACGAGAGACCCAGTACTTC. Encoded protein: CASSLGVRETQYF.

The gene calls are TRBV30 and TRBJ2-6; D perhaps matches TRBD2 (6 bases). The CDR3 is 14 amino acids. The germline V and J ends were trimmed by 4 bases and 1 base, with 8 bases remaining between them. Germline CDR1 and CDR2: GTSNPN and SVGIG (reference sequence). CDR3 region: CAWMGGSGANVLTF. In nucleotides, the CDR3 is TGTGCCTGGATGGGGGGATCTGGGGCCAACGTCCTGACTTTC.

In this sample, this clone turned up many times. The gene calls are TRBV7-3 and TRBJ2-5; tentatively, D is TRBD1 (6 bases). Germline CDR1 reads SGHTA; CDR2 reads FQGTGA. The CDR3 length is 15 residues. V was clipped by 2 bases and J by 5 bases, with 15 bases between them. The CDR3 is CASSLVPGDRETQYF. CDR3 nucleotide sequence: TGTGCCAGCAGCTTAGTACCAGGGGATCGGGAGACCCAGTACTTC.

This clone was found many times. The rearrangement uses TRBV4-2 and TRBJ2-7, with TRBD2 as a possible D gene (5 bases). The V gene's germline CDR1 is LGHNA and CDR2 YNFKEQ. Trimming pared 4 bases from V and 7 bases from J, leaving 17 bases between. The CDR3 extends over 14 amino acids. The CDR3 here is CASSRGVEAGEQYF. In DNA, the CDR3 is TGTGCCAGCAGCCGGGGAGTGGAAGCAGGAGAGCAGTACTTC.

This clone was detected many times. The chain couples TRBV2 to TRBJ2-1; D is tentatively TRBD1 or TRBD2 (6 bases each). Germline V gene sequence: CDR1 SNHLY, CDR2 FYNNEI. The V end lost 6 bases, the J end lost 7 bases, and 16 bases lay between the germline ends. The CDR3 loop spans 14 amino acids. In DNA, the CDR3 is TGTGCCAGCAGGATAGAAACAGGGAGGAATGAGCAGTTCTTC. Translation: CASRIETGRNEQFF.

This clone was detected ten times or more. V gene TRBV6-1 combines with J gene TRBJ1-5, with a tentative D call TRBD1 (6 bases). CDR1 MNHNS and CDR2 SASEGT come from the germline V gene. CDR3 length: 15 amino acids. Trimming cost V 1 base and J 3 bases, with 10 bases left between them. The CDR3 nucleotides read TGTGCCAGCAGTGAAGTGACAGGCGCCAATCAGCCCCAGCATTTT. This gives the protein CASSEVTGANQPQHF.

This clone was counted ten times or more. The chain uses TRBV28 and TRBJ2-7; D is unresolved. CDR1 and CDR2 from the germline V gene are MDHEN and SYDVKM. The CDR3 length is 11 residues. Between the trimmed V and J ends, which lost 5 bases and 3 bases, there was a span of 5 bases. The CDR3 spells CASSGFYEQYF. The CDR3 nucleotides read TGTGCCAGCAGTGGATTCTACGAGCAGTACTTC.